Listed below are T cell receptor beta chains from one sample, sequenced in a study of T cell responses to AZD1222 COVID-19 vaccine. The data were produced by immunoSEQ multiplex PCR, yet TCRdb's version contains in-frame clones alone and is incomplete. The sample gives about 120,000 clones, 70% to 90% of which show up once; less than 6% is in the top ten. The material sequenced was peripheral blood, taken on day 0 of AZD1222 vaccination. The receptor set was obtained from an adult in good health. The CDR3 runs from the conserved cysteine through the conserved F or W. D genes are given only for firm matches. Clone size, where shown, is once, few, many, or a class for clones that have expanded.

>TRBV9|NA|TRBJ1-1|NA
TGTGCCAGCAGCGCCCCGGGCAGCACTGAAGCTTTCTTT
CASSAPGSTEAFF
>TRBV15|TRBD2|TRBJ2-1|NA
TGTGCCACCAGCCTTCGTAGCGGGGGAGTTTACAATGAGCAGTTCTTC
CATSLRSGGVYNEQFF
>TRBV7-3|NA|TRBJ2-2|once
TGTGCCAGCAGCCGGGATTGGTCCGGGGAGCTGTTTTTT
CASSRDWSGELFF
>TRBV15|NA|TRBJ1-1|once
TGTGCCACCAGCGGCCAGAACACTGAAGCTTTCTTT
CATSGQNTEAFF
>TRBV11-2|NA|TRBJ1-1|NA
TGTGCCAGCAGCTTAGCGGTTGGGACTGAAGCTTTCTTT
CASSLAVGTEAFF
>TRBV18|NA|TRBJ1-4|NA
TGTGCCAGCTCACAAGCCTACGGGAGGGCTCAAAATCAACTGTTTTTT
CASSQAYGRAQNQLFF
>TRBV4-2|NA|TRBJ2-1|once
TGTGCCAGCAGCCAAGGGCAGGGGTGGAATGAGCAGTTCTTC
CASSQGQGWNEQFF
>TRBV18|TRBD1|TRBJ2-7|NA
TGTGCCAGCTCACCCTCGACAGGGGGGGGCTACGAGCAGTACTTC
CASSPSTGGGYEQYF
>TRBV10-1|TRBD1|TRBJ2-1|NA
TGCGCCAGCAACCCCGGGACAGGGGGAGATGAGCAGTTCTTC
CASNPGTGGDEQFF
>TRBV11-2|TRBD1|TRBJ2-1|once
TGTGCCAGCTTCCAGGGGGCGTACAATGAGCAGTTCTTC
CASFQGAYNEQFF
>TRBV7-9|NA|TRBJ2-7|NA
TGTGCCAGCAGCATGGGACGGTCTGAGGACGAGCAGTACTTC
CASSMGRSEDEQYF
>TRBV28|NA|TRBJ1-4|NA
TGTGCCAGCAGTCGCGCGACAGACCCTAATGAAAAACTGTTTTTT
CASSRATDPNEKLFF
>TRBV10-3|NA|TRBJ1-5|NA
TGTGCCAGTTCGGCGGTCGGTCAGCCCCAGCATTTT
CASSAVGQPQHF
>TRBV2|TRBD1|TRBJ1-2|few
TGTGCCAGCATGGTACAGGGGGCTGGTGGCTACACCTTC
CASMVQGAGGYTF
>TRBV12-3/TRBV12-4|NA|TRBJ1-1|NA
TGTGCCAGCAGCCAAGGGTGGAACACTGAAGCTTTCTTT
CASSQGWNTEAFF
>TRBV21-1|NA|TRBJ1-2|few
TGTGCCAGCAGCAAAGGGGGAAGCTATGGCTACACCTTC
CASSKGGSYGYTF
>TRBV5-8|NA|TRBJ2-5|NA
TGTGCCAGCAGGTCCGACGGAGGGTTGGAGGAGACCCAGTACTTC
CASRSDGGLEETQYF
>TRBV11-2|TRBD1|TRBJ2-1|NA
TGTGCCAGCAGCGCTAGGGGGGGGGACAGGGGGTACAATGAGCAGTTCTTC
CASSARGGDRGYNEQFF
>TRBV7-2|TRBD1|TRBJ2-3|NA
TGTGCCAGCAGCCAGGACAGGGGTGCAGATACGCAGTATTTT
CASSQDRGADTQYF
>TRBV18|TRBD1|TRBJ2-2|NA
TGTGCCAGCCGAACCGGGACAGGGTTCACCGGGGAGCTGTTTTTT
CASRTGTGFTGELFF
>TRBV10-3|NA|TRBJ1-3|NA
TGTGCCATCACCGCGGACAGCAGCTCTGGAAACACCATATATTTT
CAITADSSSGNTIYF
>TRBV5-1|TRBD1|TRBJ2-3|once
TGCGCCAGCAGCCCGGGACAGACCTCTGGGACAGATACGCAGTATTTT
CASSPGQTSGTDTQYF
>TRBV15|NA|TRBJ2-7|NA
TGTGCCACCAGCAGAGACCCCCGGAACTACGAGCAGTACTTC
CATSRDPRNYEQYF
>TRBV7-9|NA|TRBJ1-3|NA
TGTGCCAGCAGTTGGGGGATCTCTGGAAACACCATATATTTT
CASSWGISGNTIYF
>TRBV28|NA|TRBJ1-2|NA
TGTGCCAGCAGTGTCGCCCTCGGGGGAAACTATGGCTACACCTTC
CASSVALGGNYGYTF
>TRBV3-1/TRBV3-2|NA|TRBJ1-2|NA
TGTGCCAGCAGCCAAGATCGGAGTTCCCCCTACACCTTC
CASSQDRSSPYTF
>TRBV5-6|NA|TRBJ2-1|NA
TGTGCCAGCAGCCTGGACAGCATCTCCTACAATGAGCAGTTCTTC
CASSLDSISYNEQFF
>TRBV27|NA|TRBJ2-2|NA
TGTGCCAGCAGTCCCAGACGGAGTACCGGGGAGCTGTTTTTT
CASSPRRSTGELFF
>TRBV15|TRBD1|TRBJ1-1|NA
TGTGCCACCAGCAGACCCCCTACAGGGGGGAACACTGAAGCTTTCTTT
CATSRPPTGGNTEAFF
>TRBV5-6|NA|TRBJ1-5|NA
TGTGCCAGCAGCTTGGCGGCAGCCAATCAGCCCCAGCATTTT
CASSLAAANQPQHF
>TRBV7-2|NA|TRBJ1-2|NA
TGTGCCAGCAGCTCCTATCAGGGAGTGTATGGCTACACCTTC
CASSSYQGVYGYTF
>TRBV5-4|NA|TRBJ1-1|NA
TGTGCCAGCAGGGAAGGACCGAACACTGAAGCTTTCTTT
CASREGPNTEAFF
>TRBV16|NA|TRBJ1-3|few
TGTGCCAGCAGCCAATTGAGGGAGAACACCATATATTTT
CASSQLRENTIYF
>TRBV6-8|TRBD1|TRBJ2-7|NA
TGTGCCAGCAGCCCATGGTCAGGGGGCCGCCGGGGGCCGTACTTC
CASSPWSGGRRGPYF
>TRBV19|TRBD2|TRBJ2-1|NA
TGTGCCAGTCGGCGGGGGTTGAGCTCCTACAATGAGCAGTTCTTC
CASRRGLSSYNEQFF